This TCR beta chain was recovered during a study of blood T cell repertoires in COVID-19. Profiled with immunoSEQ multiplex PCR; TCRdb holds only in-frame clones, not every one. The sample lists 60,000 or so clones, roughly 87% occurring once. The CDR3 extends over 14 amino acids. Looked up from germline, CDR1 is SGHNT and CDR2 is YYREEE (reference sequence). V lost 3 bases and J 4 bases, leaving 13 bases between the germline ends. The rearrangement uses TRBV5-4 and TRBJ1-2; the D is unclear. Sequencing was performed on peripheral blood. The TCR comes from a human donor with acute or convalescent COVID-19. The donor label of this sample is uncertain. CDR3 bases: TGTGCCAGCAGCTCCGATAACAGCGGCTATGGCTACACCTTC. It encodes CASSSDNSGYGYTF.